These 28 T cell receptor beta chains originate from one sample sequenced in a study of T cell responses to AZD1222 COVID-19 vaccine. Only in-frame clones appear in the TCRdb table, and some are missing; sequencing was by immunoSEQ multiplex PCR. The data contain over 150,000 clones, 75% to 90% of them singletons. The source was peripheral blood, collected on day 0 of AZD1222 vaccination. The receptors were gathered from an adult in good health.

V is TRBV3-1 (or the pseudogene TRBV3-2) and J is TRBJ2-4; D is perhaps TRBD1 (6 bases). V lost 6 bases to trimming and J lost 0 bases, with 12 bases between them. CDR3 length: 15 amino acids. CDR1 and CDR2 from the germline V gene are LGHDT and YNNKEL (reference sequence). CDR3: CASRGGGAAKNIQYF. In DNA form, the CDR3 reads TGTGCCAGCAGGGGTGGGGGCGCAGCCAAAAACATTCAGTACTTC.

The V and J genes are TRBV27 and TRBJ1-2; 7 nucleotides agree with TRBD1. CDR1 is MNHEY, CDR2 SMNVEV, per germline (reference sequence). The CDR3 runs 15 residues. With 4 bases clipped from V and 7 bases from J, the junction kept 12 bases outside the gene matches. This chain's CDR3 is CASSSTGASAAGYTF. The CDR3 DNA sequence: TGTGCCAGCAGTTCAACAGGGGCGTCTGCTGCTGGCTACACCTTC.

This clone was counted a single time. This chain uses TRBV3-1 (or the pseudogene TRBV3-2) with TRBJ2-7; unclear D gene. This CDR3 region has 17 residues. Germline CDR1 LGHDT, CDR2 YNNKEL (reference sequence). Trimming removed 4 bases from V and 4 bases from J, with 23 bases in between. The CDR3, as DNA: TGTGCCAGCAGCCCCCACTCCTCATCCACGGGTGGGTACGAGCAGTACTTC. It is translated as CASSPHSSSTGGYEQYF.

The chain uses TRBV15 and TRBJ1-2; tentatively, D is TRBD1 (5 bases). From germline, CDR1 is LNHNV and CDR2 YYDKDF (reference sequence). V shed 0 bases and J shed 8 bases, with 22 bases lying between them. CDR3 length: 17 amino acids. This CDR3 is CATSRDRTPGTQGGYTF. The CDR3 DNA reads as TGTGCCACCAGCAGAGATAGAACTCCCGGGACCCAAGGAGGCTACACCTTC.

CDR3 residues: CASSQRDTPRLNEQFF. The DNA for the CDR3 is TGTGCCAGCAGCCAAAGGGACACCCCAAGGTTGAATGAGCAGTTCTTC. This chain links TRBV14 with TRBJ2-1; the D gene is possibly TRBD1 (6 bases). The CDR3 has 16 residues. Germline lookup yields CDR1 SGHDN and CDR2 FVKESK. V was cut by 2 bases and J by 7 bases, with 18 bases left in between. Filled out from reference TRBV14 and TRBJ2-1, the complete variable domain reads EAGVTQFPSHSVIEKGQTVTLRCDPISGHDNLYWYRRVMGKEIKFLLHFVKESKQDESGMPNNRFLAERTGGTYSTLKVQPAELEDSGVYFCASSQRDTPRLNEQFFGPGTRLTVL.

Notes on this clone: The DNA is left out, because the CDR3 cannot be placed on it with certainty; the CDR3 is given as TCRdb lists it. The chain carries TRBV6-1 and TRBJ1-3. From its first to its last residue, the CDR3 has 15 amino acids. Germline V gene data show CDR1 as MNHNS and CDR2 as SASEGT. The CDR3 loop is CASSTSGGAGNTIYF.

This chain connects TRBV28 to TRBJ2-1, with D perhaps matching TRBD2 (6 bases). The CDR3 has 18 amino acids. V shed 5 bases and J shed 3 bases, with 23 bases lying between them. Germline CDR1 reads MDHEN; CDR2 reads SYDVKM. CDR3 sequence (DNA): TGTGCCAGCAGTCCCCCACCTTTAGCGGAGTTCCTCTACAATGAGCAGTTCTTC. Encoded protein: CASSPPPLAEFLYNEQFF.

This chain connects TRBV24-1 to TRBJ2-7, with D possibly being TRBD2 (5 bases). The CDR3 runs 11 residues. Trimming left V 12 bases short and J 6 bases short, with 14 bases between. The V gene's germline CDR1 is KGHDR and CDR2 SFDVKD. The CDR3: CAGNAGGEQYF. The DNA for the CDR3 is TGTGCCGGGAACGCGGGCGGCGAGCAGTACTTC.

The chain links TRBV28 to TRBJ1-2; 9 bases fit TRBD1. This CDR3 comprises 15 residues. Germline V lookup: CDR1 MDHEN, CDR2 SYDVKM. V lost 3 bases and J lost 4; bases outside the gene matches: 6. The CDR3 here is CASSFNRGPAYGYTF. DNA of the CDR3: TGTGCCAGCAGTTTCAACAGGGGGCCGGCCTATGGCTACACCTTC.

The chain combines TRBV19 with TRBJ1-1; a possible D gene is TRBD1 (6 bases). Germline assignment: CDR1 LNHDA and CDR2 SQIVND (reference sequence). This CDR3 comprises 18 residues. With 3 bases removed from V and 2 bases from J, the gap between germline ends came to 22 bases. The CDR3 nucleotides are TGTGCCAGTAGTATTTCCACCGGTCGTCAGGGGATTAACACTGAAGCTTTCTTT. It specifies CASSISTGRQGINTEAFF. The whole variable domain, filled in from reference TRBV19 and TRBJ1-1, reads DGGITQSPKYLFRKEGQNVTLSCEQNLNHDAMYWYRQDPGQGLRLIYYSQIVNDFQKGDIAEGYSVSREKKESFPLTVTSAQKNPTAFYLCASSISTGRQGINTEAFFGQGTRLTVV.

This clone was seen just once. V gene TRBV6-5 combines with J gene TRBJ1-2; D is unclear. CDR1 is MNHEY and CDR2 is SVGAGI in the germline V gene. V lost 5 bases and J 5 bases, leaving 12 bases between the germline ends. The length of the CDR3 is 13 residues. CDR3 bases: TGTGCCAGCAGTCTTCGCTACGGGTATGGCTACACCTTC. As protein: CASSLRYGYGYTF.

CDR3 nucleotides: TGTGCCAGCAGCCTATACCGAACGAGCAAGAACACTGAAGCTTTCTTT. Its translation: CASSLYRTSKNTEAFF. The chain carries TRBV7-3 and TRBJ1-1; D is uncertain. This CDR3 is 16 amino acids long. CDR1 SGHTA and CDR2 FQGTGA come from the germline V gene. Trimming left V 5 bases short and J 1 base short, with 17 bases between.

This chain links TRBV28 with TRBJ1-3, with D perhaps matching TRBD1 (6 bases). The CDR3 is 16 amino acids. CDR1 and CDR2 (germline): MDHEN, SYDVKM. V dropped 2 bases and J dropped 0 bases, with 11 bases sitting between them. The CDR3: CASSLPGGFSGNTIYF. CDR3 coding DNA: TGTGCCAGCAGTTTACCGGGGGGCTTCTCTGGAAACACCATATATTTT.

The rearrangement links TRBV19 to TRBJ2-5; possible D gene TRBD1, 5 bases. Germline values: CDR1 LNHDA, CDR2 SQIVND (reference sequence). Trimming took off 5 bases at V and 1 base at J, with 11 bases between the two ends. This CDR3 contains 14 residues. The CDR3 DNA reads TGTGCCAGTAGTGCCTCGACAGTCCAAGAGACCCAGTACTTC. Translated: CASSASTVQETQYF.

The chain joins TRBV6-5 to TRBJ1-2; D might be TRBD1 (6 bases). Between the trimmed V and J ends, which lost 4 bases and 5 bases, there was a span of 14 bases. Germline V gene data show CDR1 as MNHEY and CDR2 as SVGAGI. The CDR3 has 14 residues. Here the CDR3 DNA reads TGTGCCAGCAGTTCGGACAGACACCTATATGGCTACACCTTC. Translation: CASSSDRHLYGYTF.

The CDR3: CASTLGQGADYGYTF. The CDR3 DNA reads TGTGCCAGTACTCTGGGACAGGGGGCAGACTATGGCTACACCTTC. The gene calls are TRBV19 and TRBJ1-2; 12 bases map to TRBD1. CDR1 is LNHDA and CDR2 is SQIVND in the germline V gene (reference sequence). Unmatched junction bases numbered 6, after V lost 7 bases and J lost 3 bases. This CDR3 comprises 15 residues.

V and J are TRBV9 and TRBJ2-7; TRBD1 is a possible D gene (5 bases). Between the trimmed V and J ends, which lost 6 bases and 0 bases, there was a span of 13 bases. Germline V gene sequence: CDR1 SGDLS, CDR2 YYNGEE. The CDR3 loop spans 14 amino acids. This CDR3 reads CASNAGDSSYEQYF. The CDR3 DNA reads as TGTGCCAGCAACGCCGGTGACAGCTCCTACGAGCAGTACTTC.

The chain couples TRBV7-6 to TRBJ2-3; TRBD2 is a possible D gene (6 bases). Trimming cost V 5 bases and J 0 bases, with 15 bases left between them. Per the germline V gene, CDR1 is SGHVS and CDR2 is FNYEAQ. The CDR3 is 16 residues long. CDR3 nucleotides: TGTGCCAGCAGCCTAGGAGACGGGACTAGCACAGATACGCAGTATTTT. Translated, it gives CASSLGDGTSTDTQYF. Filled out from reference TRBV7-6 and TRBJ2-3, the complete variable domain reads GAGVSQSPRYKVTKRGQDVALRCDPISGHVSLYWYRQALGQGPEFLTYFNYEAQQDKSGLPNDRFSAERPEGSISTLTIQRTEQRDSAMYRCASSLGDGTSTDTQYFGPGTRLTVL.

This chain links TRBV7-9 with TRBJ2-7, with 11 bases matching TRBD2. Per the germline V gene, CDR1 is SEHNR and CDR2 is FQNEAQ (reference sequence). With V trimmed by 5 bases and J by 6 bases, 12 bases remained unmatched. The CDR3 is 16 amino acids. The CDR3 is CASSPFGTSGSSEQYF. CDR3 nucleotides: TGTGCCAGCAGCCCTTTCGGGACTAGCGGCTCTTCCGAGCAGTACTTC.

The V call is TRBV4-1, the J call TRBJ2-3; TRBD1 aligns across 11 bases. Germline trimming cut 4 bases from V and 4 bases from J; bases unmatched to any gene: 7. Germline CDR1 is MGHRA and CDR2 is YSYEKL. The CDR3 loop spans 16 amino acids. The CDR3 spells CASSPGQGAPSDTQYF. The CDR3 bases are TGCGCCAGCAGCCCAGGACAGGGGGCGCCTTCAGATACGCAGTATTTT.

The chain is built from TRBV5-1 and TRBJ1-4, with D possibly matching TRBD1 (6 bases). The V gene lost 3 bases and the J gene lost 8 bases, with 14 bases spanning the gap. The CDR3 consists of 14 residues. CDR1 and CDR2 from the germline V gene are SGHRS and YFSETQ. CDR3 DNA: TGCGCCAGCAGCTATAGGGGGATCGAGGAAAAACTGTTTTTT. It yields the protein CASSYRGIEEKLFF. Filled out from reference TRBV5-1 and TRBJ1-4, the complete variable domain reads KAGVTQTPRYLIKTRGQQVTLSCSPISGHRSVSWYQQTPGQGLQFLFEYFSETQRNKGNFPGRFSGRQFSNSRSEMNVSTLELGDSALYLCASSYRGIEEKLFFGSGTQLSVL.

The V and J genes are TRBV5-1 and TRBJ2-7; D ambiguous. V was trimmed by 4 bases and J by 0 bases, leaving 17 bases between them. CDR1 and CDR2 (germline): SGHRS, YFSETQ. This CDR3 is built from 16 residues. Here the CDR3 DNA reads TGCGCCAGCAGCCCTCTTGTGCGGATGAGCTCCTACGAGCAGTACTTC. It yields the protein CASSPLVRMSSYEQYF.

V gene TRBV28 combines with J gene TRBJ1-3; no firm D call. The ends were cut back, 4 bases at V and 5 bases at J, with 9 bases in the middle. The germline V gene has CDR1 MDHEN and CDR2 SYDVKM. The CDR3 length is 13 residues. The CDR3 reads CASSSTRRNTIYF. The DNA of the CDR3 is TGTGCCAGCAGTTCCACCAGGAGAAACACCATATATTTT.

V is TRBV19 and J is TRBJ1-1; possible D gene TRBD1, 5 bases. Germline V gene lookup returns CDR1 LNHDA and CDR2 SQIVND (reference sequence). CDR3 length: 14 residues. Deletions cut 4 bases from V and 1 base from J, with 10 bases between. Written as DNA, the CDR3 is TGTGCCAGTAGTAGTAGGGGCCAGAACACTGAAGCTTTCTTT. It encodes CASSSRGQNTEAFF.

The chain uses TRBV28 and TRBJ1-2; 8 bases align to TRBD1. Germline V gene lookup returns CDR1 MDHEN and CDR2 SYDVKM. The CDR3 extends over 14 amino acids. The junction had 6 bases not matched to a gene; V was cut back by 5 bases and J by 4 bases. CDR3 sequence reads: CASSPEDRAYGYTF. The CDR3 DNA sequence: TGTGCCAGCAGTCCGGAGGACAGGGCCTATGGCTACACCTTC.

The chain joins TRBV18 to TRBJ1-1; TRBD1 might be the D (5 bases). The V gene's germline CDR1 is KGHSH and CDR2 LQKENI. V was shortened by 8 bases and J by 0 bases, with 10 bases between the two germline ends. CDR3 length: 13 amino acids. CDR3 coding DNA: TGTGCCAGCCAGGGACCGCTGAACACTGAAGCTTTCTTT. Translating it yields CASQGPLNTEAFF.

The V call is TRBV7-2, the J call TRBJ1-1, with 10 bases matching TRBD1. The CDR3 loop spans 15 amino acids. With 5 bases clipped from V and 4 bases from J, the junction kept 7 bases outside the gene matches. CDR1 SGHTA and CDR2 FQGNSA come from the germline V gene. The CDR3 nucleotides are TGTGCCAGCAGCGGGGGACAGGGGAGAGTCACTGAAGCTTTCTTT. Its protein is CASSGGQGRVTEAFF.

This chain joins TRBV4-1 and TRBJ2-7; 8 positions match TRBD1. The CDR3 covers 15 residues. Germline-derived CDR1 and CDR2 are MGHRA and YSYEKL. V lost 4 bases and J lost 5; bases outside the gene matches: 10. The CDR3 region has the DNA TGCGCCAGCAGCCCTTCCCCGGGACAGGTAGACGAGCAGTACTTC. This encodes CASSPSPGQVDEQYF.